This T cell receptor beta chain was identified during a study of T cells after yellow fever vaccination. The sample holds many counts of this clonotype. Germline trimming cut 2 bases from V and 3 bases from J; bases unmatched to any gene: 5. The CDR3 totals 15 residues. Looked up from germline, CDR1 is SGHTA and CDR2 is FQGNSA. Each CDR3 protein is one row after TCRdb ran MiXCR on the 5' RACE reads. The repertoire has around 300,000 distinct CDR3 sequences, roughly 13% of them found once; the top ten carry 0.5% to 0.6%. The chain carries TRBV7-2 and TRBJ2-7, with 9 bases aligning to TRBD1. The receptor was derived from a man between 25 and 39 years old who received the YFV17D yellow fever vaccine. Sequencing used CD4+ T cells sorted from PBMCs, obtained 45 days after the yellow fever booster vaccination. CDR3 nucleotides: TGTGCCAGCAGCTTACGGACAGGGGCTATCTACGAGCAGTACTTC. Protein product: CASSLRTGAIYEQYF.